This T cell receptor (beta chain) came from a study of control samples from healthy donors and cancer patients. Germline V lookup: CDR1 MGHDK, CDR2 SYGVNS. There are 15 residues in the CDR3. V shed 1 base and J shed 1 base, with 10 bases lying between them. Using immunoSEQ multiplex PCR, the repertoire was profiled, and TCRdb retains in-frame clones only, with some absent. The sample gives about 96,000 clones, approximately 95% of which show up once; over 8% is in the top ten. This TCR was sampled from a man between 18 and 35 years old in good health. Sequenced input: blood. This rearrangement joins TRBV25-1 to TRBJ1-1, with unresolved D. CDR3 nucleotide sequence: TGTGCCAGCAGTGAATCCCCGGAGGGGAACACTGAAGCTTTCTTT. This codes for CASSESPEGNTEAFF.